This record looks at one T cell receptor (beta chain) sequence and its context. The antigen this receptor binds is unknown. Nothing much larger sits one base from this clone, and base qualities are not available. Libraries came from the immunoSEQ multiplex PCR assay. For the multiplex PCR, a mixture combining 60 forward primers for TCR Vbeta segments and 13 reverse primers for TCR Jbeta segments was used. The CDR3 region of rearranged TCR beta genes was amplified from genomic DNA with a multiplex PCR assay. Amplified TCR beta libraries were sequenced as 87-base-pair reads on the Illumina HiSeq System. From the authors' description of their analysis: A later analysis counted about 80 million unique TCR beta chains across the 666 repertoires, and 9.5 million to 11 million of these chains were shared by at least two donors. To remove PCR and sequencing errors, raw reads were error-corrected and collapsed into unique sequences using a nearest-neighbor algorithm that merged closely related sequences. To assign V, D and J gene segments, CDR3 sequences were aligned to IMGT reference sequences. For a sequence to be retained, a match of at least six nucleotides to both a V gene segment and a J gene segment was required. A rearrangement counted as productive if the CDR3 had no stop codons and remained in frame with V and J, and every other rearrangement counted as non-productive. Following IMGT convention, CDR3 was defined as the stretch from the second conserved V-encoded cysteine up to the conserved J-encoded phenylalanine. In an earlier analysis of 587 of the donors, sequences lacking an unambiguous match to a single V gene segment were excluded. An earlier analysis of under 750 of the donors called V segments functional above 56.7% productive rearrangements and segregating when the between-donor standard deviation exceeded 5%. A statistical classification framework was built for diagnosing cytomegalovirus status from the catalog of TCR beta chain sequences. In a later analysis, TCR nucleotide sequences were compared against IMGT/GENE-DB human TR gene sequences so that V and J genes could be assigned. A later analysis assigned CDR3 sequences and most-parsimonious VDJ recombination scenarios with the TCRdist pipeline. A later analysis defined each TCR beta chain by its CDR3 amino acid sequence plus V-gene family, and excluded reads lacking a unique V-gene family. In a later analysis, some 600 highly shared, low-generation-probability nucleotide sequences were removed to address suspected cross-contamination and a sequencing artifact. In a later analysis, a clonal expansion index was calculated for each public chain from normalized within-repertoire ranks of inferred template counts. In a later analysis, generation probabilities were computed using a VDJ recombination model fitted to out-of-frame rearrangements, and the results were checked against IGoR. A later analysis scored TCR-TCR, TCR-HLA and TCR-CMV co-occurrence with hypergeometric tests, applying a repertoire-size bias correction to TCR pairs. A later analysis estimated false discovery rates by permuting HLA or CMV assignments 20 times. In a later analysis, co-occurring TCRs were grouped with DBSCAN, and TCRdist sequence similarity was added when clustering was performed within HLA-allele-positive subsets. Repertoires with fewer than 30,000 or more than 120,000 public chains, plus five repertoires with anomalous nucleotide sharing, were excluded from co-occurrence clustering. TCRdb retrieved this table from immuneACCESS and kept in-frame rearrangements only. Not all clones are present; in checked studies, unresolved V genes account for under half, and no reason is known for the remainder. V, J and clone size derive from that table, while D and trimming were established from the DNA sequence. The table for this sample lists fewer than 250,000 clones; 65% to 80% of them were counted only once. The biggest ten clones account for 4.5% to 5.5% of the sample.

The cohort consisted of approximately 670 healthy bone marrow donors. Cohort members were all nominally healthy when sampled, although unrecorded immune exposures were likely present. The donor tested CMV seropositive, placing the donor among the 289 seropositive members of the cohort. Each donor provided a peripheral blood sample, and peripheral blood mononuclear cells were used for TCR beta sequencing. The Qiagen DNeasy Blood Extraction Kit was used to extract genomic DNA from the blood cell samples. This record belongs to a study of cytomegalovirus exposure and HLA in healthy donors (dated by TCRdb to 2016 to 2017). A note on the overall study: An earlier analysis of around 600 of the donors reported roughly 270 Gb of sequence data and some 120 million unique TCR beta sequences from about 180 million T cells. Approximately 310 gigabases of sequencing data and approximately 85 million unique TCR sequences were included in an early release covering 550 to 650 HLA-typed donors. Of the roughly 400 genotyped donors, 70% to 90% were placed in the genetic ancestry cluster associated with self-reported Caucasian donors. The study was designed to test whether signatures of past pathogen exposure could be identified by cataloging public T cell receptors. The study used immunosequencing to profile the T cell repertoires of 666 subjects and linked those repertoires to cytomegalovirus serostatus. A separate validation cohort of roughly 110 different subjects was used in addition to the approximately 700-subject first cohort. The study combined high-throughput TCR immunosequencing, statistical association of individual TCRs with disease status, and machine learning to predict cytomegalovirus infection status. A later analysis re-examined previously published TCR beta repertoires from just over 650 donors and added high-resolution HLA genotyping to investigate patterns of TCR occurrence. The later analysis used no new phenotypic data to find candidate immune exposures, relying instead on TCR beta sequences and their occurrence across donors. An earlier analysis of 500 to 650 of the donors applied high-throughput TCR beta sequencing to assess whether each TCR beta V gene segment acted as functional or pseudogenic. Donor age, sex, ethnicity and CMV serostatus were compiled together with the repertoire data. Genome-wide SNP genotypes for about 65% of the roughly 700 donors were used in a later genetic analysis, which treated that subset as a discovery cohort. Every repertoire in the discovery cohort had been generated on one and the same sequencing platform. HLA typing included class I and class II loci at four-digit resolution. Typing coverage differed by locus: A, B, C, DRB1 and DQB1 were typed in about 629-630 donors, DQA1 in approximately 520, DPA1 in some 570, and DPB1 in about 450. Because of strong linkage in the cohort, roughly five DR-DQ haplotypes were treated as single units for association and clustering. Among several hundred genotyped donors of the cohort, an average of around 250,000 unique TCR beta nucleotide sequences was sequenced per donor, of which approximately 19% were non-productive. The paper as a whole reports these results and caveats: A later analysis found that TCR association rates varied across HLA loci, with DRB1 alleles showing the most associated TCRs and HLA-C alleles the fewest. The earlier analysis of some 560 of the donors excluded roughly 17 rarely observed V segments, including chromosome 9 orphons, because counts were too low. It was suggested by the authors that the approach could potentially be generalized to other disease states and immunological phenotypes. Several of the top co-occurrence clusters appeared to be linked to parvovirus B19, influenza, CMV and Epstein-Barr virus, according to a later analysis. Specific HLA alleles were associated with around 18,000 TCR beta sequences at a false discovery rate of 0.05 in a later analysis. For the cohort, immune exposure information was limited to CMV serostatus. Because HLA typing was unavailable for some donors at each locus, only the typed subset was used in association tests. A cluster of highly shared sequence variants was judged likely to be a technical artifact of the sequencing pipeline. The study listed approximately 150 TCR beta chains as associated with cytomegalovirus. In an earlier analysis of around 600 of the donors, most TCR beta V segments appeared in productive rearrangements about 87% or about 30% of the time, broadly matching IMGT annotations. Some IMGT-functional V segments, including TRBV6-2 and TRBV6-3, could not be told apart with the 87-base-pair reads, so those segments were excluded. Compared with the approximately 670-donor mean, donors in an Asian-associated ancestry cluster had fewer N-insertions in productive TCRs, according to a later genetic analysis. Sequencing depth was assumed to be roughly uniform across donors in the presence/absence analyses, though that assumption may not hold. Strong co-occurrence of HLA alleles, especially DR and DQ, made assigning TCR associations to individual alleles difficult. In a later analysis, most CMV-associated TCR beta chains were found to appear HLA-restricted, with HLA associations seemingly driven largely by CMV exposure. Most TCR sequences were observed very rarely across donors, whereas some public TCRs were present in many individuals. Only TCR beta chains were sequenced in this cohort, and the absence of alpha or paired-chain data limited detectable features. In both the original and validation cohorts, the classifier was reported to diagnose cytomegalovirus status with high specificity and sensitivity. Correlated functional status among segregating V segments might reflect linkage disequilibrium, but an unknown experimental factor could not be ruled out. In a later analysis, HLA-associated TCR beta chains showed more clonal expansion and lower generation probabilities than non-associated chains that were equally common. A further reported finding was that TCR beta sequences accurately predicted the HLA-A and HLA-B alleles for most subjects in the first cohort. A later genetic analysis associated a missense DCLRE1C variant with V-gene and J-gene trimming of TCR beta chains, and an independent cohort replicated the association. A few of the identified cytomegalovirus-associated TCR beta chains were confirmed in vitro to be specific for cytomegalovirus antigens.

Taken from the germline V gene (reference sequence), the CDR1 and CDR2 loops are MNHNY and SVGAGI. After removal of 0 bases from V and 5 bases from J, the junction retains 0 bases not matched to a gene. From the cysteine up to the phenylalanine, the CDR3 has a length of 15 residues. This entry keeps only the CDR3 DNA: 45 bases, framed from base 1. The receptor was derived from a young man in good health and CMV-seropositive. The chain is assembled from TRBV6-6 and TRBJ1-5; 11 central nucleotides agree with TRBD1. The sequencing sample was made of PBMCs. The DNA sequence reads TGTGCCAGCAGTTACTCGGGACAGGGGGATCAGCCCCAGCATTTT. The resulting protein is CASSYSGQGDQPQHF.